These 2 T cell receptor beta chains share one sample of origin, sequenced in a study of CD8+ T cells in alopecia areata. Extracted RNA was reverse transcribed, and the resulting cDNA served as sequencing template. Some clones are missing from TCRdb's copy, which holds only in-frame ones; the method was immunoSEQ multiplex PCR. The profile shows 100,000 to 130,000 clones, approximately 63% of them singletons. Sequenced sample: CD8+ T cells sorted from blood. The receptors were sampled from a human donor in good health.

This rearrangement joins TRBV20-1 to TRBJ2-3; D is uncertain. CDR3 length equals 10 residues. Germline loops: CDR1 DFQATT, CDR2 SNEGSKA (reference sequence). In DNA form, the CDR3 reads TGCAGCGCACTGAGAGATACGCAGTATTTT. The encoded protein is CSALRDTQYF.

The chain carries TRBV30 and TRBJ1-1; unclear D gene. The germline V gene has CDR1 GTSNPN and CDR2 SVGIG (reference sequence). The CDR3 is 11 residues long. Trimming removed 1 base at V and 3 bases at J, with 3 bases between. The CDR3 nucleotides read TGTGCCTGGAGTGGGTACACTGAAGCTTTCTTT. It translates to CAWSGYTEAFF.